The T cell receptor (beta chain) described here comes from a study of blood T cell repertoires in COVID-19. Study details: Donors in the United States, Italy and Spain gave samples during acute or convalescent COVID-19. PBMCs, B-cell-depleted T cells, or T cells were the source of the cDNA or gDNA that made up the material.

Authors' data handling: Amplified reference gene primers provided the basis for estimating nucleated cell counts. Some clones are missing from TCRdb's copy, which holds only in-frame ones; the method was immunoSEQ multiplex PCR. V and J calls and clone size follow that table, whereas D and trimming were derived from the DNA. The sample includes approximately 200,000 clones, about 76% seen only once; the top ten take 5.5% to 7%. Germline V gene data show CDR1 as MGHRA and CDR2 as YSYEKL. This CDR3 region has 14 residues. V lost 1 base, J lost 4 bases, and 1 base stayed unmatched. The Seattle patients joined while their infection was active and were tracked longitudinally afterward.

The sequencing input was peripheral blood. The receptor's source is a woman in her 40s with COVID-19, enrolled during active disease. V and J are TRBV4-1 and TRBJ2-1; 7 bases are a match to TRBD2. DNA for the CDR3: TGCGCCAGCAGCCAAGGGGGGGGTTACAATGAGCAGTTCTTC. Translating gives CASSQGGGYNEQFF.